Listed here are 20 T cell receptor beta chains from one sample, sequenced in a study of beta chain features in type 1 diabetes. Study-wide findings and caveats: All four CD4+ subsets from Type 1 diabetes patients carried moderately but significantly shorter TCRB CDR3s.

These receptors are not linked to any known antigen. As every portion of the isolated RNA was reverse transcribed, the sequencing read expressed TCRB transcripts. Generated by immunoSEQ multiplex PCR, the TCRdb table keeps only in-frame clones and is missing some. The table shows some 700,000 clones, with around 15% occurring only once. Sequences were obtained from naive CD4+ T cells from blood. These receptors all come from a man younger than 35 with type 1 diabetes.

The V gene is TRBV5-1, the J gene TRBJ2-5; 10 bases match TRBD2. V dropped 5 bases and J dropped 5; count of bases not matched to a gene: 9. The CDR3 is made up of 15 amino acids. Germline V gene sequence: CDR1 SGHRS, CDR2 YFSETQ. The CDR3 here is CASSFGTSDTETQYF. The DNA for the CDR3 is TGCGCCAGCAGTTTCGGGACTAGCGATACGGAGACCCAGTACTTC.

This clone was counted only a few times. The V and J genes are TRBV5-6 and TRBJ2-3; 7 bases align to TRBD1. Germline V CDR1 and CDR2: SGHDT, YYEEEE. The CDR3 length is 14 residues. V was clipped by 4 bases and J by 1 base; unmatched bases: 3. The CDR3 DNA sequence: TGTGCCAGCAGCAAAACAGGGGGCACAGATACGCAGTATTTT. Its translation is CASSKTGGTDTQYF.

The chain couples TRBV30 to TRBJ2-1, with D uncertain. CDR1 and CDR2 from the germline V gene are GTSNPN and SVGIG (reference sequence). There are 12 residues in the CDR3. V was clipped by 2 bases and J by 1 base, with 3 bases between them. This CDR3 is CAWSQSYNEQFF. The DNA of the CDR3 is TGTGCCTGGAGTCAGTCCTACAATGAGCAGTTCTTC. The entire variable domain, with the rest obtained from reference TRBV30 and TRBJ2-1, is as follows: SQTIHQWPATLVQPVGSPLSLECTVEGTSNPNLYWYRQAAGRGLQLLFYSVGIGQISSEVPQNLSASRPQDRQFILSSKKLLLSDSGFYLCAWSQSYNEQFFGPGTRLTVL.

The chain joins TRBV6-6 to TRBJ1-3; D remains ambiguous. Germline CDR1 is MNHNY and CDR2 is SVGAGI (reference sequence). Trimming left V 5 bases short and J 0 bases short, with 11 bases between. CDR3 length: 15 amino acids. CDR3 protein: CASSRLNLSGNTIYF. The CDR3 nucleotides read TGTGCCAGCAGTCGCCTCAACCTCTCTGGAAACACCATATATTTT.

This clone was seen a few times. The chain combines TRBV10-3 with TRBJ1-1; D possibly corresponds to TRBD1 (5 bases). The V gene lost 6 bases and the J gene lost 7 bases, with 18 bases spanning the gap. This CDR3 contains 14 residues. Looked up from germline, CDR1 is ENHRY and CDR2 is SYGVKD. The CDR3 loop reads CAIRTGQDLDEAFF. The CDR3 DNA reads TGTGCCATCAGGACGGGGCAGGACCTCGATGAAGCTTTCTTT.

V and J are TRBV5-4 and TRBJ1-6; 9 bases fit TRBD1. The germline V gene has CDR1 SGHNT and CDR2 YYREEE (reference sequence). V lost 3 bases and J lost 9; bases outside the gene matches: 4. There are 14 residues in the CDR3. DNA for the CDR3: TGTGCCAGCAGCTGGGGACAGGGAAGTTCACCCCTCCACTTT. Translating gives CASSWGQGSSPLHF.

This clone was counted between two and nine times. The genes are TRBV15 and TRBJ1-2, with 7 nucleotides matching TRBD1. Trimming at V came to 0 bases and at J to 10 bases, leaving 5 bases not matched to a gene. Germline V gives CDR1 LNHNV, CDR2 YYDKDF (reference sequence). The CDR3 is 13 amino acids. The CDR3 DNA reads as TGTGCCACCAGCAGAGATGGTACAGGGGACTACACCTTC. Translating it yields CATSRDGTGDYTF. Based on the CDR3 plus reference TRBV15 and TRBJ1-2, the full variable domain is DAMVIQNPRYQVTQFGKPVTLSCSQTLNHNVMYWYQQKSSQAPKLLFHYYDKDFNNEADTPDNFQSRRPNTSFCFLDIRSPGLGDTAMYLCATSRDGTGDYTFGSGTRLTVV.

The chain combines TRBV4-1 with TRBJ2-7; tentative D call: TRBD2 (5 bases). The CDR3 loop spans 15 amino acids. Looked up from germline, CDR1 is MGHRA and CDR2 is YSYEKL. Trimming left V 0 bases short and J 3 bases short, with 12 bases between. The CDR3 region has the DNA TGCGCCAGCAGCCAAGATGCAGGACTTCGCTACGAGCAGTACTTC. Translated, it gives CASSQDAGLRYEQYF.

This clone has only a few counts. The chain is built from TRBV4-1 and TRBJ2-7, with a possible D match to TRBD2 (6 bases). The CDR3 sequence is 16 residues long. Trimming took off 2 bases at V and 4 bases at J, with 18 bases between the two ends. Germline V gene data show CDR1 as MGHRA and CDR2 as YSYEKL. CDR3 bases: TGCGCCAGCAGCCAAACGATGGGACTCAACTATTACGAGCAGTACTTC. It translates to CASSQTMGLNYYEQYF.

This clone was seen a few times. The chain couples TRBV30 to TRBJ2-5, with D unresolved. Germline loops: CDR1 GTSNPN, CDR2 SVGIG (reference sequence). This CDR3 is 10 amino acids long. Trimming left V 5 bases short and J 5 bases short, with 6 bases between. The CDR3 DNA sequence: TGTGCCTGGGGATGGGAGACCCAGTACTTC. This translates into CAWGWETQYF.

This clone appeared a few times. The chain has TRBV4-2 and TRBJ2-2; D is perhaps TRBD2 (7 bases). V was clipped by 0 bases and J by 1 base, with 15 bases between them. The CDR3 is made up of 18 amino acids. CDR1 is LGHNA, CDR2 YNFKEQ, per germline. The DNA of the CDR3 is TGTGCCAGCAGCCAAGAACCCGCGGGGGCCCAGAACACCGGGGAGCTGTTTTTT. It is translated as CASSQEPAGAQNTGELFF.

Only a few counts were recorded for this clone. In nucleotides, the CDR3 is TGCGCCAGCAGTCAAGAGGGCCCGGGGACTGAAGCTTTCTTT. This encodes CASSQEGPGTEAFF. The chain links TRBV23-1 to TRBJ1-1; D is unresolved. TRBV23-1 is labeled an ORF, and its function is uncertain. V lost 2 bases, J lost 5 bases, and 12 bases lay in between. This CDR3 has 14 amino acids.

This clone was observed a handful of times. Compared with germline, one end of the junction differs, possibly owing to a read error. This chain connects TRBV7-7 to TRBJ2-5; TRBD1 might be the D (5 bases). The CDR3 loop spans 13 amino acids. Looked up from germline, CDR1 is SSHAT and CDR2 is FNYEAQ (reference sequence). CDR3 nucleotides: TGTGCTAGCAGCGAATACAGGCAAGAGACCCAGTACTTC. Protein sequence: CASSEYRQETQYF.

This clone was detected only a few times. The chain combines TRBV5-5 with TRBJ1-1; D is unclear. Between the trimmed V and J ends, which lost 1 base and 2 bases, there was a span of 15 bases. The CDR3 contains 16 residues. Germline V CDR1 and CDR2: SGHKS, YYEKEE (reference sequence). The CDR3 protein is CASSLFGGQPNTEAFF. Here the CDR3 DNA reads TGTGCCAGCAGCTTGTTTGGAGGGCAGCCAAACACTGAAGCTTTCTTT.

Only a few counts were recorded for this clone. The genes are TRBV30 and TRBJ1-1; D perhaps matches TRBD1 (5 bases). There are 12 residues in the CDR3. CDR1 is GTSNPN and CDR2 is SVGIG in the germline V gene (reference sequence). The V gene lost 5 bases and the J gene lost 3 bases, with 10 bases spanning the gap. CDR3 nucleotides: TGTGCCTGGGAAAGAGGGGACACTGAAGCTTTCTTT. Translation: CAWERGDTEAFF.

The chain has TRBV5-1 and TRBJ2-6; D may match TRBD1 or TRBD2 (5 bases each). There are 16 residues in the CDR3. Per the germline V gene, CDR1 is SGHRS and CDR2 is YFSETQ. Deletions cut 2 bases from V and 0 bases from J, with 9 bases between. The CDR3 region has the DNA TGCGCCAGCAGCTTTCGGGGCGGCTCTGGGGCCAACGTCCTGACTTTC. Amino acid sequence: CASSFRGGSGANVLTF.

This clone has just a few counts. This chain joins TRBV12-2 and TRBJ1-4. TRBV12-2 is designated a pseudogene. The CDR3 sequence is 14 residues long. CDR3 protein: CAAWTPRDDEKLFF. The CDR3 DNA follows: TGTGCAGCTTGGACTCCAAGAGACGATGAAAAACTGTTTTTT.

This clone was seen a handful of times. The CDR3 coding sequence is TGTGCCACCCGCTGGGCGGGGGGGCGATTGGATGAGCAGTTCTTC. It specifies CATRWAGGRLDEQFF. The rearrangement links TRBV10-3 to TRBJ2-1; 9 positions match TRBD2. The CDR3 spans 15 residues. CDR1 and CDR2 from the germline V gene are ENHRY and SYGVKD. J lost 8 bases, V lost 10 bases, and 15 bases had no gene match.

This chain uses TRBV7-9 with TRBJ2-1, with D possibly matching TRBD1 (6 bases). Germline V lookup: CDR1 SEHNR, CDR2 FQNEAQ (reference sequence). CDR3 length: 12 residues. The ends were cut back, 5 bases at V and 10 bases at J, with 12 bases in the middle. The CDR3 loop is CASSTQGQEQFF. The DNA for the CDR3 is TGTGCCAGCAGCACACAGGGACAAGAGCAGTTCTTC.

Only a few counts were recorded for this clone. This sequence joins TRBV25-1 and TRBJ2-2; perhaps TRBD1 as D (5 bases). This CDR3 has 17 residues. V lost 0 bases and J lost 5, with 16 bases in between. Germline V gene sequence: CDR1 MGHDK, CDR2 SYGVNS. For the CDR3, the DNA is TGTGCCAGCAGTGAATATGGGCAGGGCTCGTTGACCGGGGAGCTGTTTTTT. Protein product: CASSEYGQGSLTGELFF.